A single count supports the clone carrying this T cell receptor beta chain. The method was immunoSEQ multiplex PCR; TCRdb's version includes in-frame clones alone and lacks a portion of them. The sample includes 99,000 or so clones, about 92% of them seen just once. Stated time point: cycle 4 day 1 (C4D1), after 5 to 7 weeks of nivolumab. Each and every patient relapsed after autologous stem cell transplantation, and patients got differing brentuximab vedotin exposure. J gave up 4 bases and V 2 bases, and 7 bases lay outside the gene matches. The CDR3 sequence is 15 residues long. In germline, CDR1 is MGHRA, CDR2 YSYEKL. These data are taken from a study of PD-1 blockade in classical Hodgkin lymphoma.

The sequence was collected from a human donor with classical Hodgkin lymphoma. Sample: peripheral blood mononuclear cells (PBMCs), taken before the fourth cycle of nivolumab. V usage is TRBV4-1 and J usage is TRBJ1-1; 7 nucleotides match TRBD1. Here the CDR3 DNA reads TGCGCCAGCAGCCAAAGCCCGACAGGGACCACTGAAGCTTTCTTT. It encodes CASSQSPTGTTEAFF.